Described below is a single T cell receptor beta chain sequence and its context. Its binding antigen is unknown. Base qualities are not recorded, but no much larger clone differs from it by a single base. The collaborating institutions used their own protocols to collect whole blood in K2EDTA tubes. For TCRbeta analysis, collaborator samples were shipped as frozen whole blood, as isolated PBMCs, or as DNA extracted from either sample type. From a lookup of the germline V gene, CDR1 and CDR2 are MGHRA and YSYEKL. Cut back by 0 bases and 9 bases, the V and J ends lie 11 bases apart. From its cysteine to its phenylalanine, the CDR3 spans 13 amino acids. The kept DNA is CDR3 alone, 39 bases in frame from the first base. The immunoSEQ Assay, a bias-controlled multiplex PCR, was used to amplify TCRbeta CDR3 regions from genomic DNA. The original pipeline was this. Within the assay, amplification of reference gene primers was used to estimate how many nucleated cells each sample contained. To quantify the absolute abundance of each unique TCRbeta CDR3 rearrangement, sequence reads were collapsed and filtered. Productive Simpson clonality was computed per sample as the square root of Simpson's diversity index over productive rearrangements. TCRdb mirrors the immuneACCESS table, restricted to in-frame sequences. Some clones are absent from its copies; in checked studies, under half trace to an unresolved V gene, and the reason for the others is unknown. V and J calls and clone size are given by that table; D and trimming were obtained from the DNA. The sample profile shows about 150,000 clones; 65% to 85% of them were found once. Around 3.5% of the sample is held by the ten biggest clonotypes.

These data come from a study of blood T cell repertoires in COVID-19 (dated by TCRdb to the early 2020s). The study in broad terms: Samples from collaborators originated in the United States, Italy and Spain and spanned both the acute and convalescent phases of COVID-19. Samples came from the ongoing ImmuneRACE study (first 160 participants) plus 1,254 subjects from 6 global collaborators. The dataset comprised deeply sampled blood TCRbeta repertoires from subjects exposed to, actively infected with, or recovered from COVID-19. The sample metadata nearly always contained a de-identified subject ID, COVID-19 status, age in years and sex. A freely available public database, intended as a resource for researchers studying the immune response to SARS-CoV-2, is where the repertoires were released. HLA class I and class II types, where available, came from metadata supplied by the sample provider rather than from assay-based typing. The prospective study material was composed of cDNA or gDNA derived from T cells, B-cell-depleted T cells, or PBMCs.

What the research found in general, with its limitations: How much clinical and demographic metadata was included differed by source and by participant, and the metadata was provided uncurated.

The material sequenced was peripheral blood. The sequence derives from a woman of 80 years or more with acute or convalescent COVID-19. Here the chain combines TRBV4-1 and TRBJ1-1, with the D gene not clear enough to name. The CDR3 region: CASSQDRETKAFF. The DNA sequence is given as TGCGCCAGCAGCCAAGATCGGGAGACAAAAGCTTTCTTT.